Shown below are 21 T cell receptor beta chains from a single sample sequenced in a study of blood T cell repertoires in COVID-19. Sequencing was performed with immunoSEQ multiplex PCR; in TCRdb, only in-frame clones are kept and a portion is missing. The table records 20,000 to 25,000 clones, around 82% of them present only once. Sequenced sample: peripheral blood. The receptor source for this set is a man aged 60-69 years with active COVID-19.

The chain couples TRBV18 to TRBJ2-7, with 8 bases lining up with TRBD1. Germline loops: CDR1 KGHSH, CDR2 LQKENI. The CDR3 loop spans 15 amino acids. J lost 3 bases, V lost 6 bases, and 10 bases had no gene match. CDR3 in amino acids: CASSPGQGDVYEQYF. The CDR3 DNA reads TGTGCCAGCTCCCCCGGACAGGGTGACGTCTACGAGCAGTACTTC.

The chain employs TRBV19 and TRBJ2-1; 14 nucleotides agree with TRBD2. With 4 bases clipped from V and 9 bases from J, the junction kept 5 bases outside the gene matches. CDR3 size: 15 residues. Germline CDR1 and CDR2: LNHDA and SQIVND (reference sequence). The CDR3 here is CASSTSGTSGSEQFF. CDR3 in DNA: TGTGCCAGTAGTACGTCCGGGACTAGCGGGAGTGAGCAGTTCTTC.

The chain carries TRBV11-3 and TRBJ1-1, with D perhaps matching TRBD1 (5 bases). V lost 1 base and J lost 10, with 10 bases in between. The CDR3 length is 12 residues. Germline V gene sequence: CDR1 SGHNT, CDR2 YENEEA. The CDR3 loop reads CASSLAGGVAFF. The CDR3 DNA is TGTGCCAGCAGCTTAGCTGGGGGGGTAGCTTTCTTT.

V and J are TRBV28 and TRBJ1-1; TRBD1 agrees at 7 bases. The CDR3 has 15 residues. Germline lookup yields CDR1 MDHEN and CDR2 SYDVKM. V shed 6 bases, J shed 7 bases, and the junction held 14 bases outside the gene matches. The CDR3 nucleotides are TGTGCCAGCAGGCTTCAGGGGGTGCAGGGGATTGAAGCTTTCTTT. Amino acids: CASRLQGVQGIEAFF.

V gene TRBV2 combines with J gene TRBJ1-2; D is perhaps TRBD1 (5 bases). V was cut by 4 bases and J by 4 bases, with 10 bases left in between. Germline V CDR1 and CDR2: SNHLY, FYNNEI. The CDR3 extends over 13 amino acids. The CDR3 region is CASSGRDSYGYTF. DNA for the CDR3: TGTGCCAGCAGTGGTAGGGACTCCTATGGCTACACCTTC.

CDR3 DNA: TGTGCCAGCAGCGGATCCCCGGGACAGGGGGCCTACGAGCAGTACTTC. Its protein product is CASSGSPGQGAYEQYF. This chain uses TRBV5-5 with TRBJ2-7; 11 nucleotides line up with TRBD1. The CDR3 is made up of 16 amino acids. Germline loops: CDR1 SGHKS, CDR2 YYEKEE (reference sequence). The ends lost 4 bases at V and 2 bases at J; junction bases unmatched: 8.

This chain joins TRBV19 and TRBJ2-1; D ambiguous. Germline V CDR1 and CDR2: LNHDA, SQIVND (reference sequence). This CDR3 contains 15 residues. The V end was cut by 5 bases, the J end by 5 bases, with 16 bases between. CDR3 DNA sequence: TGTGCCAGTAGTCCCAACCTCGACTGGAACAATGAGCAGTTCTTC. Protein: CASSPNLDWNNEQFF.

CDR3 in amino acids: CSVEAAGNYEQYF. The CDR3 DNA reads TGCAGCGTTGAAGCGGCAGGCAACTACGAGCAGTACTTC. The V call is TRBV29-1, the J call TRBJ2-7; D is uncertain. The ends were cut back, 1 base at V and 3 bases at J, with 10 bases in the middle. The CDR3 totals 13 residues. In germline, CDR1 is SQVTM, CDR2 ANQGSEA.

The V and J genes are TRBV10-3 and TRBJ2-1; 8 positions agree with TRBD2. The trim removed 3 bases at V and 5 bases at J, leaving 6 bases unmatched. Germline assignment: CDR1 ENHRY and CDR2 SYGVKD. This CDR3 region has 15 residues. CDR3 sequence reads: CAISEGTRKNNEQFF. The CDR3 bases are TGTGCCATCAGTGAAGGGACTAGGAAGAACAATGAGCAGTTCTTC.

The chain uses TRBV5-1 and TRBJ2-3; 12 bases match TRBD2. J was trimmed by 4 bases and V by 4 bases; bases with no gene match: 7. Germline V gene data show CDR1 as SGHRS and CDR2 as YFSETQ. The length of the CDR3 is 16 residues. In nucleotides, the CDR3 is TGCGCCAGCAGCCTGACTAGCGGGAGTGGTGCAGATACGCAGTATTTT. Encoded protein: CASSLTSGSGADTQYF.

This chain joins TRBV6-6 and TRBJ1-6, with 8 bases lining up with TRBD1. V lost 11 bases and J lost 7; bases outside the gene matches: 7. CDR1 is MNHNY and CDR2 is SVGAGI in the germline V gene (reference sequence). The length of the CDR3 is 13 residues. CDR3 residues: CAAHRGTNSPLHF. CDR3 bases: TGTGCCGCCCACAGGGGGACAAATTCACCCCTCCACTTT.

The count of this clone is one. Other nucleotide sequences from this sample produce the same CDR3. The chain carries TRBV5-1 and TRBJ2-1; 10 nucleotides match TRBD2. This CDR3 is built from 13 residues. J was trimmed by 3 bases and V by 9 bases; bases with no gene match: 3. Germline assignment: CDR1 SGHRS and CDR2 YFSETQ. The CDR3 is CATRTSGYNEQFF. The DNA of the CDR3 is TGCGCCACCCGGACTAGCGGCTACAATGAGCAGTTCTTC.

The V gene is TRBV9, the J gene TRBJ2-7; TRBD1 aligns across 11 bases. The J segment lost 5 bases and the V segment lost 3 bases, leaving 4 bases of the junction unmatched. Germline CDR1 and CDR2: SGDLS and YYNGEE. The CDR3 runs 14 residues. The CDR3 region has the DNA TGTGCCAGCAGCGAGGGACAGGGGGGTAACGAGCAGTACTTC. Translation: CASSEGQGGNEQYF.

This clone was observed a handful of times. The J gene is TRBJ2-7, the V gene TRBV7-8; D perhaps matches TRBD2 (6 bases). V gave up 2 bases and J gave up 0 bases, with 17 bases separating them. Germline V gives CDR1 SGHVS, CDR2 FQNEAQ. The CDR3 is 17 residues long. The CDR3 nucleotides read TGTGCCAGCAGCTTATCCCGGGGGACCGAGAGCTCCTACGAGCAGTACTTC. Its translation is CASSLSRGTESSYEQYF.

CDR3 protein: CASSSRQGRSISPLHF. DNA of the CDR3: TGTGCCAGCAGCTCCCGGCAGGGCCGATCCATTTCACCCCTCCACTTT. V is TRBV11-2 and J is TRBJ1-6, with D perhaps matching TRBD1 (5 bases). Trimming left V 4 bases short and J 9 bases short, with 19 bases between. CDR3 length equals 16 residues. Germline-derived CDR1 and CDR2 are SGHAT and FQNNGV.

This sequence joins TRBV24-1 and TRBJ2-1; the match to TRBD2 covers 7 bases. V trimming: 5 bases; J trimming: 10 bases; junction bases outside the gene matches: 7. Germline CDR1 reads KGHDR; CDR2 reads SFDVKD. There are 13 residues in the CDR3. The DNA for the CDR3 is TGTGCCACCAGTGCGGGGGGAACACGGGAGCAGTTCTTC. Translating it yields CATSAGGTREQFF.

The chain combines TRBV29-1 with TRBJ2-3; 9 positions match TRBD1. The germline CDR1 and CDR2 sequences are SQVTM and ANQGSEA. After removal of 6 bases from V and 3 bases from J, the junction contained 4 bases not matched to a gene. The CDR3 consists of 13 residues. CDR3 DNA sequence: TGCAGCGTGCGACAGGGGGTTACAGATACGCAGTATTTT. Translated, it gives CSVRQGVTDTQYF.

As DNA, the CDR3 is TGTGCCAGCAGCCCAAGTAGTAGGGGGAGGGTGACCCAGTACTTC. The encoded protein is CASSPSSRGRVTQYF. The chain has TRBV7-2 and TRBJ2-5; D might be TRBD2 (7 bases). Germline CDR1 is SGHTA and CDR2 is FQGNSA. The CDR3 spans 15 residues. V lost 5 bases to trimming and J lost 7 bases, with 20 bases between them.

In this sample, this clone is medium-sized. The chain employs TRBV6-2 or TRBV6-3 and TRBJ2-4; 8 bases match TRBD1. Looked up from germline, CDR1 is MNHEY and CDR2 is SVGEGT. The CDR3 is 16 amino acids. Unmatched junction bases numbered 7, after V lost 6 bases and J lost 0 bases. CDR3 sequence reads: CASSPGTGGAKNIQYF. The CDR3, as DNA: TGTGCCAGCAGCCCTGGGACAGGAGGAGCCAAAAACATTCAGTACTTC.

The chain links TRBV6-2 or TRBV6-3 to TRBJ2-5; 12 bases are shared with TRBD2. The CDR3 is made up of 15 amino acids. Germline trimming cut 5 bases from V and 5 bases from J; bases unmatched to any gene: 6. Looked up from germline, CDR1 is MNHEY and CDR2 is SVGEGT. The CDR3 DNA is TGTGCCAGCAGTGCCCTAGCGGGAGGGATGGAGACCCAGTACTTC. Amino acid sequence: CASSALAGGMETQYF.

This clone came up once. The CDR3 bases are TGTGCCAGCAGCTTGGCCCAGGGAGGGCATTACGAGCAGTACTTC. Amino acids: CASSLAQGGHYEQYF. The genes are TRBV11-2 and TRBJ2-7; 7 nucleotides agree with TRBD2. Germline lookup yields CDR1 SGHAT and CDR2 FQNNGV. V shed 3 bases and J 4 bases; nucleotides not matched to a gene: 9. The CDR3 consists of 15 residues. The full variable domain, rest sourced from reference TRBV11-2 and TRBJ2-7, is EAGVAQSPRYKIIEKRQSVAFWCNPISGHATLYWYQQILGQGPKLLIQFQNNGVVDDSQLPKDRFSAERLKGVDSTLKIQPAKLEDSAVYLCASSLAQGGHYEQYFGPGTRLTVT.